The clone carrying this T cell receptor beta chain was recorded a few times. Its matching antigen is unknown. This sample was included in a study of T cells after yellow fever vaccination. Study conclusions and caveats: In post-booster samples, most primary-vaccination clones reappeared (approximately 96% CD4, roughly 89% CD8).

Between the trimmed V and J ends, which lost 5 bases and 5 bases, there was a span of 12 bases. The CDR3 loop spans 14 amino acids. Germline CDR1 reads SGHTA; CDR2 reads FQGNSA. TCRdb re-called the 5' RACE reads with MiXCR, one entry per CDR3 protein. The sample has a few hundred thousand distinct CDR3 sequences, approximately 8% seen once. This sequence joins TRBV7-2 and TRBJ2-2, with D possibly TRBD1 on 6 matching bases. This material consisted of PBMCs, taken 45 days after the first yellow fever vaccination. This TCR derives from a man aged 18 to 35 who received the YFV17D yellow fever vaccine. CDR3 DNA: TGTGCCAGCAGCCAGTACAGGGTTACCGGGGAGCTGTTTTTT. Translated, it gives CASSQYRVTGELFF.